This TCR beta chain was found in a study of blood T cell repertoires in COVID-19. Study overall: Both acute and convalescent COVID-19 samples were obtained from the United States, Italy and Spain. PBMCs, B-cell-depleted T cells, or T cells provided the cDNA or gDNA that made up the material.

Original analysis: Scientists estimated how many nucleated cells there were by amplifying reference gene primers. Assay: immunoSEQ multiplex PCR; the TCRdb copy retains only in-frame clones and omits some. That table is the source of V, J and clone size, and D and trimming were worked out from the DNA. Among about 210,000 clones listed, roughly 85% were seen once. It was during active infection that Seattle patients were enrolled and then longitudinally followed. The TCR sequence derives from a woman aged 70-85 years with COVID-19, enrolled during active disease. The specimen sequenced was peripheral blood.

CDR3: CASTSGGSPNYYGYTF. CDR3 DNA: TGCGCCAGCACCTCAGGGGGCAGCCCGAACTATTATGGCTACACCTTC. This chain connects TRBV23-1 to TRBJ1-2; 8 bases fit TRBD1. TRBV23-1 is classed as an ORF, of uncertain function. CDR3 size: 16 residues. V trimming: 7 bases; J trimming: 5 bases; junction bases outside the gene matches: 15.